The 8 T cell receptor beta chains presented below share a single source sample, sequenced in a study of regulatory T cells in long-lasting Graves disease. Documented time point: newly diagnosed GD, antithyroid drugs for less than 3 months. Making the TCR library involved RNA that had been extracted from PBMCs. With iRepertoire HTBI primers and Arm-PCR of CDR3 regions, TCR beta libraries were built. In TCRdb, the multiplex PCR reads were re-called with MiXCR into one record per CDR3 protein. The sample has just over 600,000 distinct CDR3 sequences, less than 20% seen once. The data also belong to a second study, concerning T cells in Graves' hyperthyroidism and ophthalmopathy.

Source: peripheral blood mononuclear cells (PBMCs), taken at new diagnosis, from a patient treated with antithyroid drugs. The receptors stem from a woman aged 30 to 39 with Graves disease.

This clonotype came up many times. The CDR3 sequence is CASSFKLAFSTDTQYF. The CDR3 nucleotides are TGTGCCAGCAGTTTCAAACTAGCGTTTAGCACAGATACGCAGTATTTT. The chain uses TRBV6-5 and TRBJ2-3; 7 positions agree with TRBD2. CDR1 MNHEY and CDR2 SVGAGI come from the germline V gene. V was clipped by 4 bases and J by 0 bases; unmatched bases: 7. The CDR3 loop spans 16 amino acids.

The sample holds many counts of this clonotype. The V call is TRBV20-1, the J call TRBJ2-5; a possible D gene is TRBD2 (5 bases). The CDR3 has 13 residues. CDR1 is DFQATT and CDR2 is SNEGSKA in the germline V gene (reference sequence). Deletions cut 0 bases from V and 4 bases from J, with 9 bases between. CDR3 region: CSARDRGRETQYF. DNA for the CDR3: TGCAGTGCTAGAGATCGCGGGCGAGAGACCCAGTACTTC.

J is TRBJ1-1 and V is TRBV6-1, with D unresolved. Per the germline V gene, CDR1 is MNHNS and CDR2 is SASEGT. Trimming pared 4 bases from V and 0 bases from J, leaving 18 bases between. The CDR3 consists of 17 residues. CDR3 loop: CASSARSDHKMNTEAFF. CDR3 bases: TGTGCCAGCAGTGCTCGATCCGACCACAAGATGAACACTGAAGCTTTCTTT.

This clonotype was observed many times. The rearrangement links TRBV20-1 to TRBJ1-3; D possibly corresponds to TRBD1 (5 bases). The V gene's germline CDR1 is DFQATT and CDR2 SNEGSKA (reference sequence). V was trimmed by 0 bases and J by 0 bases, leaving 9 bases between them. The length of the CDR3 is 15 residues. CDR3 coding DNA: TGCAGTGCTAGAGATTGGGGGGTCTCTGGAAACACCATATATTTT. Translating it yields CSARDWGVSGNTIYF.

In this sample, this clonotype turned up a few times. The chain recombines TRBV2 with TRBJ2-1; 10 bases are shared with TRBD1. The CDR3 loop spans 16 amino acids. Germline loops: CDR1 SNHLY, CDR2 FYNNEI. V dropped 6 bases and J dropped 7; count of bases not matched to a gene: 12. CDR3 region: CASSPRQGAGWNEQFF. The CDR3 bases are TGTGCCAGCAGCCCTAGACAGGGGGCTGGGTGGAATGAGCAGTTCTTC.

V and J are TRBV7-8 and TRBJ1-1; maybe TRBD1 (6 bases). V was clipped by 5 bases and J by 0 bases, with 22 bases between them. CDR1 is SGHVS and CDR2 is FQNEAQ in the germline V gene. This CDR3 is built from 18 residues. In DNA form, the CDR3 reads TGTGCCAGCAGCCCTACGATAGGGGGGCTGGGGATGAACACTGAAGCTTTCTTT. Translated, it gives CASSPTIGGLGMNTEAFF.

On this clonotype: Germline and junction disagree at one end, which may indicate a read error. This chain links TRBV28 with TRBJ2-7; D is perhaps TRBD2 (5 bases). Germline V gene sequence: CDR1 MDHEN, CDR2 SYDVKM. This CDR3 has 13 residues. The CDR3 sequence: CASGETNSYKQYF. CDR3 nucleotide sequence: TGTGCCAGCGGGGAGACTAACTCCTACAAGCAGTACTTC. Using reference TRBV28 and TRBJ2-7 for the parts outside the CDR3, the full variable domain is DVKVTQSSRYLVKRTGEKVFLECVQDMDHENMFWYRQDPGLGLRLIYFSYDVKMKEKGDIPEGYSVSREKKERFSLILESASTNQTSMYLCASGETNSYKQYFGPGTRLTVT.

The chain employs TRBV5-5 and TRBJ1-1; D not certain. The CDR3 is made up of 14 amino acids. CDR1 is SGHKS, CDR2 YYEKEE, per germline (reference sequence). V gave up 5 bases and J gave up 5 bases, with 16 bases separating them. In DNA, the CDR3 is TGTGCCAGCAGGCCCTCGGTCTTAGGGACTGAAGCTTTCTTT. Protein: CASRPSVLGTEAFF.